This T cell receptor beta chain was documented in a study of T cells of healthy individuals. This clonotype has at least ten counts. TCRdb re-analysed the 5' RACE reads in MiXCR, keeping a single row per CDR3 protein. The table lists approximately 58,000 distinct CDR3 sequences, about 15% of them singletons. The CDR3 is made up of 15 amino acids. V was trimmed by 5 bases and J by 3 bases, leaving 14 bases between them. This sequence joins TRBV12-3 or TRBV12-4 and TRBJ2-4; maybe TRBD2 (7 bases). The TCR comes from a human donor in good health. CDR3 nucleotides: TGTGCCAGCAGTCCTACAGGGAGGGACAAAAACATTCAGTACTTC. This encodes CASSPTGRDKNIQYF.